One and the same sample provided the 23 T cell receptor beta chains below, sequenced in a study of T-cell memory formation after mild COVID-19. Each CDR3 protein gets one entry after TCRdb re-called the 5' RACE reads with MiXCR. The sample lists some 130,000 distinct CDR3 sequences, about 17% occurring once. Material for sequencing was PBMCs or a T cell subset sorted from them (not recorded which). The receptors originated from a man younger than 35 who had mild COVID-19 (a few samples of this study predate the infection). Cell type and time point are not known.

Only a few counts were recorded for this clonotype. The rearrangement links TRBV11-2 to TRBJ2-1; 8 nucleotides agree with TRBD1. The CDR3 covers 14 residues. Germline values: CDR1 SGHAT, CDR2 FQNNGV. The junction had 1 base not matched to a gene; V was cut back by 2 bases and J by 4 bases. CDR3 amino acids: CASSLRQGYNEQFF. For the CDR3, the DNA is TGTGCCAGCAGCTTAAGACAGGGGTACAATGAGCAGTTCTTC. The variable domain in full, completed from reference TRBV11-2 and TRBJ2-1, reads EAGVAQSPRYKIIEKRQSVAFWCNPISGHATLYWYQQILGQGPKLLIQFQNNGVVDDSQLPKDRFSAERLKGVDSTLKIQPAKLEDSAVYLCASSLRQGYNEQFFGPGTRLTVL.

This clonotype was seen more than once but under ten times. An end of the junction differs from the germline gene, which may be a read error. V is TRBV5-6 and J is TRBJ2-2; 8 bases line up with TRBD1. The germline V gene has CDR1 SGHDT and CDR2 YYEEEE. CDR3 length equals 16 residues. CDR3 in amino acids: CASTLNQGAITGELFF. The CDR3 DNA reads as TGTGCCAGCACCTTGAATCAGGGGGCTATCACCGGGGAGCTGTTTTTT.

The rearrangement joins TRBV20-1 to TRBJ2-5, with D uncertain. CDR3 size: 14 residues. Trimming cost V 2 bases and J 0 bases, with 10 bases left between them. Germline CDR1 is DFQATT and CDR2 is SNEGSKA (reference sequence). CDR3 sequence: CSARRAPHQETQYF. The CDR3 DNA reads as TGCAGTGCTAGACGGGCCCCCCACCAAGAGACCCAGTACTTC.

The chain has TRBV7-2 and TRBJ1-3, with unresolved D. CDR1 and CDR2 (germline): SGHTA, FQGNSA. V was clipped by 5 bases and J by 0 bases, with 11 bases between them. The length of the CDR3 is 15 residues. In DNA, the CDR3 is TGTGCCAGCAGCCCTGGACTGAACTCTGGAAACACCATATATTTT. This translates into CASSPGLNSGNTIYF.

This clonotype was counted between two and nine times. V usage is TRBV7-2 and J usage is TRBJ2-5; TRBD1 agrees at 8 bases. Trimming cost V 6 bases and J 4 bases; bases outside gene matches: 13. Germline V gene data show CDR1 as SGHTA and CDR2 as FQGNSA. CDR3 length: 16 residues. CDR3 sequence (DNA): TGTGCCAGCAGTCGAGACAGGGGCCTCTTCAGAGAGACCCAGTACTTC. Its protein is CASSRDRGLFRETQYF. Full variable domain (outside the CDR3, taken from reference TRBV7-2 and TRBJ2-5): GAGVSQSPSNKVTEKGKDVELRCDPISGHTALYWYRQSLGQGLEFLIYFQGNSAPDKSGLPSDRFSAERTGGSVSTLTIQRTQQEDSAVYLCASSRDRGLFRETQYFGPGTRLLVL.

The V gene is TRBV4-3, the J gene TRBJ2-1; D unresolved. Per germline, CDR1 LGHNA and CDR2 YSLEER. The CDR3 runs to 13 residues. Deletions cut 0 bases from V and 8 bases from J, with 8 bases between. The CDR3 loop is CASSQDRVDEQFF. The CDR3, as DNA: TGCGCCAGCAGCCAAGATAGGGTCGATGAGCAGTTCTTC.

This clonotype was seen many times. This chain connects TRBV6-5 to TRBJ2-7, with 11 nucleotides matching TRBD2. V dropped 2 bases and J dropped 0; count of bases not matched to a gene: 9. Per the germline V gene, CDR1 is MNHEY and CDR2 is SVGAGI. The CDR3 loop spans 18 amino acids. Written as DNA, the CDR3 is TGTGCCAGCAGTTACGGCCTAGCGGGGGGACAGGGCTCCTACGAGCAGTACGTC. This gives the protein CASSYGLAGGQGSYEQYV.

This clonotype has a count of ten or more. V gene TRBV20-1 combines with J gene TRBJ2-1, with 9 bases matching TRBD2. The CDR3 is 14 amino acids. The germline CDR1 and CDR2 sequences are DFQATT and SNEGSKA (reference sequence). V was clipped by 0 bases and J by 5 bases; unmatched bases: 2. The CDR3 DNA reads TGCAGTGCTAGAGAGGTAGCGGGGGACAATGAGCAGTTCTTC. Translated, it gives CSAREVAGDNEQFF.

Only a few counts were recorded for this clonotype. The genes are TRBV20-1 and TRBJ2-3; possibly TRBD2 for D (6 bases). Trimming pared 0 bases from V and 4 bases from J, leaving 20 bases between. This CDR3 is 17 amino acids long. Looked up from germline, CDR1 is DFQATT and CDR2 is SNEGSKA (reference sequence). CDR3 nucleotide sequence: TGCAGTGCTAGAGATTGGGGGGTTGTACCTACCCCAGATACGCAGTATTTT. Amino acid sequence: CSARDWGVVPTPDTQYF.

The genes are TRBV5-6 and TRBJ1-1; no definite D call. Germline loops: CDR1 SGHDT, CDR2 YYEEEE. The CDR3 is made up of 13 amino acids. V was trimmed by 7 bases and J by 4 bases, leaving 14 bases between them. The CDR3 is CASAAASVTEAFF. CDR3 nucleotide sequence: TGTGCCAGCGCCGCCGCTTCGGTCACTGAAGCTTTCTTT.

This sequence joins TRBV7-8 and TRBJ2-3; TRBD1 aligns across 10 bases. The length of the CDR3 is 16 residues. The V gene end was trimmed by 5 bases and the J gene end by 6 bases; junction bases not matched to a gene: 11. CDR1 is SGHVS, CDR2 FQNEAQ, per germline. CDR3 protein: CASSPLKGQGMDTQYF. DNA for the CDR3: TGTGCCAGCAGCCCCCTGAAGGGACAGGGGATGGATACGCAGTATTTT.

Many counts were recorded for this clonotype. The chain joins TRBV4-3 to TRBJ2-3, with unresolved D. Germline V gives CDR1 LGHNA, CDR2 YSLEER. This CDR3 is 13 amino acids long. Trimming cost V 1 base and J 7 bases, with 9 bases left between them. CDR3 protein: CASSQVQTNTQYF. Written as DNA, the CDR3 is TGCGCCAGCAGCCAAGTCCAGACGAATACGCAGTATTTT.

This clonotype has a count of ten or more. CDR3 protein: CATSRRGTPDVFF. CDR3 DNA: TGTGCCACCAGCAGACGAGGAACGCCTGACGTTTTCTTT. The rearrangement links TRBV15 to TRBJ1-1; D not certain. The V gene's germline CDR1 is LNHNV and CDR2 YYDKDF (reference sequence). CDR3 size: 13 residues. Trimming cost V 2 bases and J 13 bases, with 17 bases left between them.

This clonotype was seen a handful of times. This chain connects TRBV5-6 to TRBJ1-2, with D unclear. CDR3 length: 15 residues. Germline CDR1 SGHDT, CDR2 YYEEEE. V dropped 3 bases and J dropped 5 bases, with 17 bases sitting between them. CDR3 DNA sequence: TGTGCCAGCAGCTCGGAGAGGGTATCGACTTATGGCTACACCTTC. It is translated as CASSSERVSTYGYTF.

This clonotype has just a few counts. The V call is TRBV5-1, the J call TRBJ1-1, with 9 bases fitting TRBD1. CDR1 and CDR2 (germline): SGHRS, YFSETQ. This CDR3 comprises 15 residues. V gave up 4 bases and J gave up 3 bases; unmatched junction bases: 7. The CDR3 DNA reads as TGCGCCAGCAGCGAAACGGGACAGGGTTACACTGAAGCTTTCTTT. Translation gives CASSETGQGYTEAFF.

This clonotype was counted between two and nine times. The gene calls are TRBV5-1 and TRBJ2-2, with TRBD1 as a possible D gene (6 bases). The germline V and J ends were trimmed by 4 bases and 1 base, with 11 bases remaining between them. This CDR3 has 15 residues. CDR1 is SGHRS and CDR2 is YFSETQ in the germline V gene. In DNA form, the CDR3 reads TGCGCCAGCAGCCCCCGGACAGAGAACACCGGGGAGCTGTTTTTT. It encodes CASSPRTENTGELFF.

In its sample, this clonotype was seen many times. The CDR3 loop reads CASSGTGGTYNEQFF. The CDR3 nucleotides are TGCGCCAGCAGCGGGACAGGGGGGACCTACAATGAGCAGTTCTTC. The rearrangement joins TRBV5-1 to TRBJ2-1; TRBD1 matches 11 bases. Germline CDR1 SGHRS, CDR2 YFSETQ. V lost 4 bases to trimming and J lost 2 bases; unmatched junction nucleotides: 2. The CDR3 contains 15 residues.

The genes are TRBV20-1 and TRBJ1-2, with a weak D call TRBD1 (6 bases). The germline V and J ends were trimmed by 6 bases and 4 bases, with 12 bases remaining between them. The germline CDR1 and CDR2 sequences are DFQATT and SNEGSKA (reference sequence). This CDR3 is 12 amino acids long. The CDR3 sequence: CSAAADSYGYTF. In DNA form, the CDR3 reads TGCAGTGCCGCGGCGGACAGCTATGGCTACACCTTC.

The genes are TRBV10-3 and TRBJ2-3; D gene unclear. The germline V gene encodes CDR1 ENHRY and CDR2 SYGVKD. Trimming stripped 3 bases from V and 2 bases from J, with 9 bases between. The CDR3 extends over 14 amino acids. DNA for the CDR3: TGTGCCATCAGTGATTCCTCATCCACAGATACGCAGTATTTT. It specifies CAISDSSSTDTQYF.

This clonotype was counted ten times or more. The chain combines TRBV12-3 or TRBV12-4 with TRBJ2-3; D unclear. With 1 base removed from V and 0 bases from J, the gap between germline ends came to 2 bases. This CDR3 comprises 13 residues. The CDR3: CASSLGSTDTQYF. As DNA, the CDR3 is TGTGCCAGCAGTTTAGGCAGCACAGATACGCAGTATTTT.

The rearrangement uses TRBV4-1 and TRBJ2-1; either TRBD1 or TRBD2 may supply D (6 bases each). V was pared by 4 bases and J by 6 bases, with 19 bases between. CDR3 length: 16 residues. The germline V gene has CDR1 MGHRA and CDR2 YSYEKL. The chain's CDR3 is CASSLARGPTTNEQFF. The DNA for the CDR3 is TGCGCCAGCAGCCTCGCTCGGGGGCCCACGACCAATGAGCAGTTCTTC.

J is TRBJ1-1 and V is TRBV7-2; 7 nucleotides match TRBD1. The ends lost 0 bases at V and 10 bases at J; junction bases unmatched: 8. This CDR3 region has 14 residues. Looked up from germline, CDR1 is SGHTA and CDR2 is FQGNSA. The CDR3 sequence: CASSLAGTAVGAFF. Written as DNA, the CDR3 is TGTGCCAGCAGCTTAGCCGGGACAGCGGTCGGAGCTTTCTTT.

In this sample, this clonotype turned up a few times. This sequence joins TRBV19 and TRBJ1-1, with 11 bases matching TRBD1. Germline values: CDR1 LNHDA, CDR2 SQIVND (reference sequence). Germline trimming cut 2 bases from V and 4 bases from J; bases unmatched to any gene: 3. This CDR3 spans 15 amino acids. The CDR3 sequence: CASSIMGQGGTEAFF. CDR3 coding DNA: TGTGCCAGTAGTATAATGGGACAGGGGGGCACTGAAGCTTTCTTT.